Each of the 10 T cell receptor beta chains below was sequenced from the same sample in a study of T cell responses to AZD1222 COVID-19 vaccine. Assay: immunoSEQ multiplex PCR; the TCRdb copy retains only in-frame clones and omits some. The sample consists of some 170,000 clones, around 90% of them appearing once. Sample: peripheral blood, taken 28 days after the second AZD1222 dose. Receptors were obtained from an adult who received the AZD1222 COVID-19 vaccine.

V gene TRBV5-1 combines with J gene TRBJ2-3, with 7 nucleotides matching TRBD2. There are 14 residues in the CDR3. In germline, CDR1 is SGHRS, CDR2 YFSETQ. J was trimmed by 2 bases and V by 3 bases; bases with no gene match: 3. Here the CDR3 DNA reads TGCGCCAGCAGCTCCGGGACTAACACAGATACGCAGTATTTT. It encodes CASSSGTNTDTQYF.

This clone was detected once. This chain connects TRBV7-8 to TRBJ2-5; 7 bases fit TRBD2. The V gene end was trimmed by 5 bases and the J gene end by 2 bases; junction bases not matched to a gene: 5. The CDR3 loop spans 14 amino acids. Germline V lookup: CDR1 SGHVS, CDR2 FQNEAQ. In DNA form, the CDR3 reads TGTGCCAGCAGCGAAAGCGGGAAACAAGAGACCCAGTACTTC. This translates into CASSESGKQETQYF.

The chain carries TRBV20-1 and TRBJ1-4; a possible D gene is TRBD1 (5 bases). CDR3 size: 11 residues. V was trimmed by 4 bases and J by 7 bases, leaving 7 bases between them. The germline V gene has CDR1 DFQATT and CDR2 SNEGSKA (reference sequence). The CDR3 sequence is CSANQGEKLFF. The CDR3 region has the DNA TGCAGTGCTAACCAGGGTGAAAAACTGTTTTTT.

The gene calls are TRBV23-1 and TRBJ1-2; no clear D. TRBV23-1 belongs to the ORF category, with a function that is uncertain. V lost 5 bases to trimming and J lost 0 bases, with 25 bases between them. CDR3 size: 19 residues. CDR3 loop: CASSSNGVDGLTANYGYTF. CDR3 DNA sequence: TGCGCCAGCAGTTCGAATGGGGTAGACGGGCTCACAGCTAACTATGGCTACACCTTC.

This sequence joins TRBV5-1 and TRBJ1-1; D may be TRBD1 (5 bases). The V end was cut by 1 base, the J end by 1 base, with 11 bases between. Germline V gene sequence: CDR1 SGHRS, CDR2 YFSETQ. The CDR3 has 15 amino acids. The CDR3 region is CASSLIRGRNTEAFF. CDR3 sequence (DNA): TGCGCCAGCAGCTTGATAAGGGGTCGGAACACTGAAGCTTTCTTT.

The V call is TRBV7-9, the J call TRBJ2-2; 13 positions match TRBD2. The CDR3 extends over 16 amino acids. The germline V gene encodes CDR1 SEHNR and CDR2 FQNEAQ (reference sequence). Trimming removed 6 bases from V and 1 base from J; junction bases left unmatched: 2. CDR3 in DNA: TGTGCCAGCAGGGGGACTAGCGGGGTGAACACCGGGGAGCTGTTTTTT. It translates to CASRGTSGVNTGELFF.

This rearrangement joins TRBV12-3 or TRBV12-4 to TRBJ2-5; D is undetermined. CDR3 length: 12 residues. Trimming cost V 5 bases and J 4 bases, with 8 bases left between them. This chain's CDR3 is CASSESGETQYF. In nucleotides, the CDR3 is TGTGCCAGCAGTGAATCCGGAGAGACCCAGTACTTC.

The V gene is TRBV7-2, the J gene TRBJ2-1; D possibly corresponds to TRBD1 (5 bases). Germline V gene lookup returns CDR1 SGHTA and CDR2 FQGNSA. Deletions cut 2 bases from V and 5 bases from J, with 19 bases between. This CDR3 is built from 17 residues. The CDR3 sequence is CASSLSQGYSSDNEQFF. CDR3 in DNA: TGTGCCAGCAGCTTAAGTCAGGGCTATTCTTCGGACAATGAGCAGTTCTTC. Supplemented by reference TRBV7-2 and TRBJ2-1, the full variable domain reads GAGVSQSPSNKVTEKGKDVELRCDPISGHTALYWYRQSLGQGLEFLIYFQGNSAPDKSGLPSDRFSAERTGGSVSTLTIQRTQQEDSAVYLCASSLSQGYSSDNEQFFGPGTRLTVL.

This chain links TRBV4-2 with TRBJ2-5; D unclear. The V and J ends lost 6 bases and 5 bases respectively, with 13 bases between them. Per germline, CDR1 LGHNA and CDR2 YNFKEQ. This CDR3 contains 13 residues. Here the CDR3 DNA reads TGTGCCAGCAGTTCGACCTTATCGGAGACCCAGTACTTC. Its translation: CASSSTLSETQYF.

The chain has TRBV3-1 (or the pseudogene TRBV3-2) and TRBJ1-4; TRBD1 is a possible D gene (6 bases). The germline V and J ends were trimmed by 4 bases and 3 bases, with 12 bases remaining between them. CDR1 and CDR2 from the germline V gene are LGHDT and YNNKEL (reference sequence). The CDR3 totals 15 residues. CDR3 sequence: CASSPAGQANEKLFF. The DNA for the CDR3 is TGTGCCAGCAGCCCAGCGGGACAAGCTAATGAAAAACTGTTTTTT.